One sample yielded the 9 T cell receptor beta chains listed below, sequenced in a study of T cell repertoires in cytomegalovirus infection. TCRdb used MiXCR to reprocess the reads, holding one entry per CDR3 protein. The table lists around 230,000 distinct CDR3 sequences, 5% to 8.5% of them singletons, with around 6.9% in the top ten. Input material: PBMCs. The receptors come from a human donor in good health (CMV status not recorded). Some clones in this sample may be carry-over from other donors' samples.

This clonotype has ten or more counts. The chain links TRBV20-1 to TRBJ2-7; TRBD1 matches 10 bases. The CDR3 spans 15 residues. Germline values: CDR1 DFQATT, CDR2 SNEGSKA (reference sequence). Trimming at V came to 0 bases and at J to 4 bases, leaving 6 bases not matched to a gene. CDR3 nucleotides: TGCAGTGCTAGAGATCGGACAGGGGGTTTATACGAGCAGTACTTC. This sequence encodes CSARDRTGGLYEQYF.

J is TRBJ1-1 and V is TRBV5-8; no firm D call. The ends were cut back, 5 bases at V and 2 bases at J, with 7 bases in the middle. CDR1 and CDR2 (germline): SGHTS, YDEGEE. The CDR3 is 12 residues long. As DNA, the CDR3 is TGTGCCAGCAGTGGGGTTAACACTGAAGCTTTCTTT. It translates to CASSGVNTEAFF.

To note about this clonotype: This is likely a read error, given that the CDR3 carries no conserved phenylalanine or tryptophan at its end. V usage is TRBV20-1 and J usage is TRBJ2-7; weak D call: TRBD2 (6 bases). Trimming took 5 bases from V and 5 from J, leaving 16 bases between them. This CDR3 is built from 13 residues. CDR1 is DFQATT and CDR2 is SNEGSKA in the germline V gene (reference sequence). The DNA of the CDR3 is TGCAGTGCTGCCCGGGGGACGATGGACGAGCAGTACATC. This gives the protein CSAARGTMDEQYI.

This clonotype has ten or more counts. The rearrangement uses TRBV20-1 and TRBJ2-7; tentative D call: TRBD2 (5 bases). In germline, CDR1 is DFQATT, CDR2 SNEGSKA (reference sequence). This CDR3 is 12 amino acids long. The V and J ends lost 0 bases and 7 bases respectively, with 10 bases between them. DNA of the CDR3: TGCAGTGCTAGAGATTCGGGGAAAGAGCAGTACTTC. Its protein product is CSARDSGKEQYF.

This clonotype appeared many times. The chain couples TRBV3-1 to TRBJ1-3; D gene uncertain. The V gene lost 2 bases and the J gene lost 4 bases, with 12 bases spanning the gap. The CDR3 sequence is 15 residues long. CDR1 is LGHDT and CDR2 is YNNKEL in the germline V gene (reference sequence). The CDR3 DNA follows: TGTGCCAGCAGCCAAAATGACCGAAGAGGAAACACCATATATTTT. It codes for CASSQNDRRGNTIYF.

This clonotype was seen many times. The rearrangement joins TRBV27 to TRBJ2-2; the D is unclear. Trimming stripped 1 base from V and 0 bases from J, with 6 bases between. Germline V gene data show CDR1 as MNHEY and CDR2 as SMNVEV (reference sequence). The CDR3 spans 15 residues. CDR3 region: CASSLYRTNTGELFF. In DNA form, the CDR3 reads TGTGCCAGCAGTTTATACAGAACGAACACCGGGGAGCTGTTTTTT.

This clonotype was observed many times. V usage is TRBV23-1 and J usage is TRBJ1-5, with a tentative D call TRBD1 (6 bases). TRBV23-1 is sorted into the ORF group, with uncertain function. V was trimmed by 1 base and J by 7 bases, leaving 14 bases between them. CDR3 length: 15 amino acids. The CDR3 bases are TGCGCCAGCAGTCAATTTGGACAGCCTCAACAGCCCCAGCATTTT. This gives the protein CASSQFGQPQQPQHF.

This clonotype was observed at least ten times. The CDR3 spells CASSLVPLAYEQFF. CDR3 DNA: TGTGCCAGCAGCCTGGTACCCCTCGCTTATGAGCAGTTCTTC. The chain couples TRBV7-2 to TRBJ2-1; D is unresolved. V dropped 5 bases and J dropped 8 bases, with 16 bases sitting between them. Germline loops: CDR1 SGHTA, CDR2 FQGNSA. The CDR3 loop spans 14 amino acids.

This clonotype was seen a few times. V is TRBV29-1 and J is TRBJ1-2; D gene uncertain. CDR3 size: 14 residues. In germline, CDR1 is SQVTM, CDR2 ANQGSEA. Trimming left V 3 bases short and J 0 bases short, with 11 bases between. This CDR3 reads CSVDHHQANYGYTF. The DNA of the CDR3 is TGCAGCGTTGACCACCACCAAGCTAACTATGGCTACACCTTC.